This T cell receptor beta chain was found in a study of PD-1 blockade in classical Hodgkin lymphoma. Study-level findings and limits: Partial responders and progressors had significantly lower baseline TCR diversity. Newly diagnosed patients had baseline TCR diversity that was reportedly lower than that of healthy donors. Undefined causes, possibly disease activity or prior therapy, underlie the repertoire differences.

As for this clone: Antigen: not known.

Sequencing was performed with immunoSEQ multiplex PCR; in TCRdb, only in-frame clones are kept and a portion is missing. The table shows 40,000 or so clones, with 86% occurring only once. CDR3 length: 15 residues. J lost 5 bases, V lost 4 bases, and 6 bases had no gene match. The germline V gene encodes CDR1 MNHNY and CDR2 SVGAGI (reference sequence). All patients relapsed after autologous stem cell transplantation, and brentuximab vedotin exposure varied. Specimen: peripheral blood mononuclear cells (PBMCs), collected before the second cycle of nivolumab. The gene calls are TRBV6-6 and TRBJ1-2; 11 positions match TRBD1. The TCR comes from a human donor with classical Hodgkin lymphoma. The CDR3 region is CASSSPGQGVYGYTF. Written as DNA, the CDR3 is TGTGCCAGCAGTTCGCCGGGACAGGGGGTTTATGGCTACACCTTC.